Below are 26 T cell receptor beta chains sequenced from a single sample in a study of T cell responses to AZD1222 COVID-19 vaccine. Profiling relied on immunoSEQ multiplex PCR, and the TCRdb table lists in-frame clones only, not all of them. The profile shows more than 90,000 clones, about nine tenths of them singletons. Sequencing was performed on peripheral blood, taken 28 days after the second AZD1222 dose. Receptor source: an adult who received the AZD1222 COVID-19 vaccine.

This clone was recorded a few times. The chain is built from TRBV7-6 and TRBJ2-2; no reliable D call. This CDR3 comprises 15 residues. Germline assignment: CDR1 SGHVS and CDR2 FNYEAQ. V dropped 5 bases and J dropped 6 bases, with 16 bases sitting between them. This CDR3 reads CASSPDELISGELFF. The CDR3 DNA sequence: TGTGCCAGCAGCCCCGACGAGTTGATTTCCGGGGAGCTGTTTTTT.

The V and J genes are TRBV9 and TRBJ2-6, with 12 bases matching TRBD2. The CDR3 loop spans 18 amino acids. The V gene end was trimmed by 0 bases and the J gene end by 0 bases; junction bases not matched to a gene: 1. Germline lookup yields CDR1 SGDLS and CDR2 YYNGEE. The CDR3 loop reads CASSVGTSGTSGANVLTF. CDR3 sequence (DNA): TGTGCCAGCAGCGTAGGGACTAGCGGGACCTCTGGGGCCAACGTCCTGACTTTC.

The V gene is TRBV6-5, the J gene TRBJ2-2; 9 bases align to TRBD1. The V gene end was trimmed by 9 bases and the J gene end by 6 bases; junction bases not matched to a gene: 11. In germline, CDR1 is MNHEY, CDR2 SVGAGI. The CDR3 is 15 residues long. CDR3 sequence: CASGWDRASAGELFF. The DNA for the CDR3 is TGTGCCAGTGGGTGGGACAGGGCAAGCGCCGGGGAGCTGTTTTTT.

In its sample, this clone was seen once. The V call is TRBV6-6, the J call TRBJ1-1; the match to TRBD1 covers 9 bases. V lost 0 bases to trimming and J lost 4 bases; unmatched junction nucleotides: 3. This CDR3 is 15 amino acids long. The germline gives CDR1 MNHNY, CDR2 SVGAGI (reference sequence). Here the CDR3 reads CASSYSGQGSTEAFF. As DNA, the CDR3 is TGTGCCAGCAGTTACTCGGGACAGGGATCCACTGAAGCTTTCTTT.

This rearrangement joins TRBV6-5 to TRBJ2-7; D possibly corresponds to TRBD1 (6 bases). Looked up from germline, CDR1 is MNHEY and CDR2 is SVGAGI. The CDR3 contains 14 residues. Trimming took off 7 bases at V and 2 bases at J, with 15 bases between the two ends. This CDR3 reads CASTPGHGPYEQYF. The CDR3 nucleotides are TGTGCCAGCACCCCGGGACACGGTCCCTACGAGCAGTACTTC.

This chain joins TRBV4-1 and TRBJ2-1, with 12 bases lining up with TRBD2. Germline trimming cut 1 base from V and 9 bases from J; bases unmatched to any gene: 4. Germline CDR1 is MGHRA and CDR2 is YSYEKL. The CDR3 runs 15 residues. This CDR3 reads CASSQGTSGNFEQFF. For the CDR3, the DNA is TGCGCCAGCAGCCAAGGGACTAGCGGGAATTTTGAGCAGTTCTTC.

CDR3 residues: CASSVEVSRFDGYTF. As DNA, the CDR3 is TGTGCCAGCAGCGTAGAGGTCAGCAGGTTTGATGGCTACACCTTC. This rearrangement joins TRBV9 to TRBJ1-2; D is unclear. Deletions cut 0 bases from V and 6 bases from J, with 15 bases between. The germline V gene has CDR1 SGDLS and CDR2 YYNGEE. The CDR3 is 15 amino acids.

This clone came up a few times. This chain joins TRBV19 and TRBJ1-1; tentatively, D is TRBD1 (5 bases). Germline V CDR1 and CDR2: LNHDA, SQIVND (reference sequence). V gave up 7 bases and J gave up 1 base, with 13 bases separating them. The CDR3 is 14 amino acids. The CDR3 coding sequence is TGTGCCAGTATTGGGGGGAGGAGGAACACTGAAGCTTTCTTT. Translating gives CASIGGRRNTEAFF.

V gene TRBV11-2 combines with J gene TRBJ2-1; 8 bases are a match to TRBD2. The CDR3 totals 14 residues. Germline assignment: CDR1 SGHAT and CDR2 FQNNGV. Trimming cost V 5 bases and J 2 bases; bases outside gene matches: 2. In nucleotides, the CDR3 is TGTGCCAGCAGCCGTAGCGGGACCTACAATGAGCAGTTCTTC. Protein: CASSRSGTYNEQFF. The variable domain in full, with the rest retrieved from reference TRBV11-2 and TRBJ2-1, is EAGVAQSPRYKIIEKRQSVAFWCNPISGHATLYWYQQILGQGPKLLIQFQNNGVVDDSQLPKDRFSAERLKGVDSTLKIQPAKLEDSAVYLCASSRSGTYNEQFFGPGTRLTVL.

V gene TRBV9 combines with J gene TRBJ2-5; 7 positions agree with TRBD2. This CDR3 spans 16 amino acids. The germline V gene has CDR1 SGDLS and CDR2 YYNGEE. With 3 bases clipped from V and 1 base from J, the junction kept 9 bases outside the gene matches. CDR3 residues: CASSERGREFQETQYF. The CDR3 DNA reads TGTGCCAGCAGCGAGCGGGGACGGGAATTCCAAGAGACCCAGTACTTC.

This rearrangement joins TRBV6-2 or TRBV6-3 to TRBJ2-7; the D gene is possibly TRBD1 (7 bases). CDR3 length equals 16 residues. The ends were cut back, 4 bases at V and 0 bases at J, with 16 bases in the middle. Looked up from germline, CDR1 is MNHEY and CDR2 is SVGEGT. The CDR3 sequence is CASSSPGDRSSYEQYF. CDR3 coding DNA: TGTGCCAGCAGTTCCCCGGGGGACAGATCCTCCTACGAGCAGTACTTC.

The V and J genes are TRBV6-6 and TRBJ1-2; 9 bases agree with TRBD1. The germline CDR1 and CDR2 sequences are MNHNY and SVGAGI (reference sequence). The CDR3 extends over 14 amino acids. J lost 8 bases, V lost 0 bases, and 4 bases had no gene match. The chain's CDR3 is CASSYSQGAGGYTF. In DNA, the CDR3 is TGTGCCAGCAGTTACTCACAGGGGGCTGGCGGCTACACCTTC.

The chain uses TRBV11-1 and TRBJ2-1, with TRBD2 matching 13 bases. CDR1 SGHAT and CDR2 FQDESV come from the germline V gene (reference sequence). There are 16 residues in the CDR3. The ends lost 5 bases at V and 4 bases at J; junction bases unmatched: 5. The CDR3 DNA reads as TGTGCCAGCAGCCCCGGGACTAGCGGGACTTACAATGAGCAGTTCTTC. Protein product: CASSPGTSGTYNEQFF.

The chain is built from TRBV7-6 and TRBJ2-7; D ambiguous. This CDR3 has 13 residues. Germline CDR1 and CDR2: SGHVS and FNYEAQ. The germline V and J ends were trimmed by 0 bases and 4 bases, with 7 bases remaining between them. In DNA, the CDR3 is TGTGCCAGCAGCTTAGCCCCCCGGTACGAGCAGTACTTC. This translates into CASSLAPRYEQYF.

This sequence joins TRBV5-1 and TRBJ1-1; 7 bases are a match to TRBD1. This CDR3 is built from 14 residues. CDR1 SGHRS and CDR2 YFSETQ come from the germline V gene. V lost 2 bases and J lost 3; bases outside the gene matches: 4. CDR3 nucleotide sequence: TGCGCCAGCAGCTTCGGGACAGCTTACACTGAAGCTTTCTTT. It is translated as CASSFGTAYTEAFF.

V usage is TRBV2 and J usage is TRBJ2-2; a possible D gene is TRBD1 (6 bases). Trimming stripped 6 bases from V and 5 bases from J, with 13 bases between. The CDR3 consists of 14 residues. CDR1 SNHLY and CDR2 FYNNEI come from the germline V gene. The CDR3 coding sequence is TGTGCCAGCAGGGACAGAGTCAGTACCGGGGAGCTGTTTTTT. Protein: CASRDRVSTGELFF.

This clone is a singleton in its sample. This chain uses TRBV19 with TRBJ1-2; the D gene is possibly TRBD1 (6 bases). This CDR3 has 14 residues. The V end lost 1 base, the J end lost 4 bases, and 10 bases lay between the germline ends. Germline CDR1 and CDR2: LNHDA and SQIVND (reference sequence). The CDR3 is CASSIGDRLYGYTF. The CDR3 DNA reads TGTGCCAGTAGTATAGGAGACAGGCTCTATGGCTACACCTTC.

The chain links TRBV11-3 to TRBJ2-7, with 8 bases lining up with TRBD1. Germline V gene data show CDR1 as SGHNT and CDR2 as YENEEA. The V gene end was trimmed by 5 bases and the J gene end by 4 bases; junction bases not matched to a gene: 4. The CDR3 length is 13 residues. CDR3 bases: TGTGCCAGCAGCCGGACAGGGAGTTACGAGCAGTACTTC. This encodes CASSRTGSYEQYF.

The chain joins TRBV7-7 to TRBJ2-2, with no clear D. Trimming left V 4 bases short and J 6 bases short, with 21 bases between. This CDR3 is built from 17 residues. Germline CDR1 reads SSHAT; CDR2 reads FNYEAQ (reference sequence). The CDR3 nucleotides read TGTGCCAGCAGCTCTATTTTCGGAAGCCCTGGGGCCGGGGAGCTGTTTTTT. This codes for CASSSIFGSPGAGELFF.

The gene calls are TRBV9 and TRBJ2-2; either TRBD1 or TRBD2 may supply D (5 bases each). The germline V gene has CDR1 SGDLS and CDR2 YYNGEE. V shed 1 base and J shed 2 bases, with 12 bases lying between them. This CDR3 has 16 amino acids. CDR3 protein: CASSVSGTSNTGELFF. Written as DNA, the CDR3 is TGTGCCAGCAGCGTATCTGGGACGTCCAACACCGGGGAGCTGTTTTTT.

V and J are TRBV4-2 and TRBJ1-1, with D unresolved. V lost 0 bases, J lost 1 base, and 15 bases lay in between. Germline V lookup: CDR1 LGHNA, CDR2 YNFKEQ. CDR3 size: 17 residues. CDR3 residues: CASSQETSPPANTEAFF. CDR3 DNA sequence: TGTGCCAGCAGCCAAGAAACCTCCCCCCCGGCGAACACTGAAGCTTTCTTT.

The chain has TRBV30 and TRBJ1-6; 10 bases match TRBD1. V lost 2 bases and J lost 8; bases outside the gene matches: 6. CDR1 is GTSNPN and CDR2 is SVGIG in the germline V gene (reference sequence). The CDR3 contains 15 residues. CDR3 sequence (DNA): TGTGCCTGGAGTCGGAGGGGGACAGGGGATTCACCCCTCCACTTT. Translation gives CAWSRRGTGDSPLHF.

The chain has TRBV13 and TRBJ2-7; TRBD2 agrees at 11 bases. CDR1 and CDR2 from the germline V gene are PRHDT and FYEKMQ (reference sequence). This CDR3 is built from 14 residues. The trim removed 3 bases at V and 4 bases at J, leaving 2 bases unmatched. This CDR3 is CASSFTSGSYEQYF. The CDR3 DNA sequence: TGTGCCAGCAGCTTCACTAGCGGGAGTTACGAGCAGTACTTC.

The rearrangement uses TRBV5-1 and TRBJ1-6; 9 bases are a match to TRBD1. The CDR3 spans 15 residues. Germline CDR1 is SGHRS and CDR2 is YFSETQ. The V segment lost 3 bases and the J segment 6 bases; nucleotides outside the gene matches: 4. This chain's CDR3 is CASSSEDRGNSPLHF. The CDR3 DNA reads TGCGCCAGCAGCTCCGAGGACAGGGGTAATTCACCCCTCCACTTT.

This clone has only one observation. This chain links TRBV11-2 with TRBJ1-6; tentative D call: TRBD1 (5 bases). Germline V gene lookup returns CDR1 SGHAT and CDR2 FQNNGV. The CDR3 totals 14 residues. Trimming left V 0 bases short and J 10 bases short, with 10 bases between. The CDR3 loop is CASSLDGGGSPLHF. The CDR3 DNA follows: TGTGCCAGCAGCTTAGACGGCGGGGGGTCACCCCTCCACTTT.

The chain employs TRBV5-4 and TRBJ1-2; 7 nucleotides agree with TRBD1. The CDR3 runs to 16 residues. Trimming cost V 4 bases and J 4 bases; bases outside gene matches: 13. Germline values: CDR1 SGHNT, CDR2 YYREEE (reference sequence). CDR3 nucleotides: TGTGCCAGCAGCAACCAGACGACAGGGCCTTCCTATGGCTACACCTTC. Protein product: CASSNQTTGPSYGYTF.